The 6 T cell receptor beta chains listed next were all sequenced from one sample in a study of cytomegalovirus exposure and HLA in healthy donors. Primers included in the PCR were 60 Vbeta and 13 Jbeta primers. This table comes from immunoSEQ multiplex PCR, and its TCRdb copy is limited to in-frame clones, with some not included. Of 130,000 to 150,000 clones listed, around 79% are singletons. Sequenced sample: PBMCs. The receptors come from a male donor in good health and CMV-seronegative.

The gene calls are TRBV6-5 and TRBJ2-5, with 9 positions matching TRBD2. The J call is doubtful: the DNA matches TRBJ2-7 better. CDR1 is MNHEY, CDR2 SVGAGI, per germline. The CDR3 has 15 residues. The CDR3 spells CASSYFAGGLYEQYF. The CDR3 coding sequence is TGTGCCAGCAGTTATTTCGCGGGAGGGTTATACGAGCAGTACTTC.

This clone was picked up one time. The chain has TRBV6-1 and TRBJ2-7, with 9 bases fitting TRBD2. The CDR3 is 15 amino acids. Germline values: CDR1 MNHNS, CDR2 SASEGT. Trimming at V came to 7 bases and at J to 2 bases, leaving 9 bases not matched to a gene. For the CDR3, the DNA is TGTGCCAGCAATATAGGACTAGCGCTGCCCTACGAGCAGTACTTC. It encodes CASNIGLALPYEQYF.

V gene TRBV30 combines with J gene TRBJ2-1, with a tentative D call TRBD2 (5 bases). Per the germline V gene, CDR1 is GTSNPN and CDR2 is SVGIG (reference sequence). This CDR3 is built from 12 residues. Trimming cost V 0 bases and J 8 bases, with 8 bases left between them. The CDR3 is CAWSVRGDEQFF. CDR3 sequence (DNA): TGTGCCTGGAGTGTACGGGGAGATGAGCAGTTCTTC.

This chain uses TRBV27 with TRBJ1-4, with D possibly being TRBD1 (5 bases). The CDR3 totals 15 residues. Trimming stripped 2 bases from V and 6 bases from J, with 13 bases between. CDR1 is MNHEY, CDR2 SMNVEV, per germline (reference sequence). The CDR3 DNA sequence: TGTGCCAGCAGTTTAGTCCCAGGAGGGGATGAAAAACTGTTTTTT. Its protein product is CASSLVPGGDEKLFF.

CDR3: CSVEAAADSYEQYF. CDR3 DNA sequence: TGCAGCGTTGAAGCGGCGGCGGACTCCTACGAGCAGTACTTC. This chain uses TRBV29-1 with TRBJ2-7; D gene unclear. V shed 1 base and J shed 0 bases, with 10 bases lying between them. The CDR3 spans 14 residues. Germline V gene data show CDR1 as SQVTM and CDR2 as ANQGSEA.

This chain links TRBV5-6 with TRBJ1-2, with no clear D. The germline V gene has CDR1 SGHDT and CDR2 YYEEEE. The V and J ends lost 1 base and 2 bases respectively, with 6 bases between them. The CDR3 runs 13 residues. The CDR3: CASSLPVNYGYTF. CDR3 nucleotides: TGTGCCAGCAGCTTGCCGGTCAACTATGGCTACACCTTC.